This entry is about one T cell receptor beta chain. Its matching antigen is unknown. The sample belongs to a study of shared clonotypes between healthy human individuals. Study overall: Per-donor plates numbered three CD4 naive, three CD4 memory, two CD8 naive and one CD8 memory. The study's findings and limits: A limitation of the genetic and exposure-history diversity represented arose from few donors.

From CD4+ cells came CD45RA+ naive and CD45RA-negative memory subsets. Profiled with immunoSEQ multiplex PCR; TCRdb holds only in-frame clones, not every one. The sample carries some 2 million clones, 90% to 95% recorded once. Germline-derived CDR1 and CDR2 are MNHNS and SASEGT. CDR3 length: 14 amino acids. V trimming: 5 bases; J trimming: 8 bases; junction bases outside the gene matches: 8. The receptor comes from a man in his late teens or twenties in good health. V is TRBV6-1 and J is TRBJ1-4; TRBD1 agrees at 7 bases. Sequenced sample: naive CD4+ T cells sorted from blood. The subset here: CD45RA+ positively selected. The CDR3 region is CASSQDRTLEKLFF. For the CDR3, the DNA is TGTGCCAGCAGTCAGGACAGGACTTTAGAAAAACTGTTTTTT.